This T cell receptor beta chain was recorded in a study of regulatory T cells. Whole-study findings and limits: Hydrophobic residues at CDR3 positions 6 and 7 were enriched in conventional CD4+ T cells of CD3G-deficient patients.

Regulatory (CD25-high CD127-low) and conventional (CD25-low CD127-high) CD4+ T cells were sorted separately. Amplification used 52 TRBV primers and 13 TRBJ primers. Using immunoSEQ multiplex PCR, the repertoire was profiled, and TCRdb retains in-frame clones only, with some absent. The sample records tens of thousands of clones, around nine tenths being singletons. The CDR3 covers 15 residues. From germline, CDR1 is MDHEN and CDR2 SYDVKM. V lost 3 bases, J lost 4 bases, and 13 bases lay in between. The table lists this clone with a count of one. What it recognizes is unknown. The receptor comes from a child aged 10-17 years with CD3G deficiency. Sequencing used conventional CD4+ T cells sorted from blood. J is TRBJ2-1 and V is TRBV28; D may be TRBD2 (6 bases). This CDR3 reads CASSFGSGLYNEQFF. The CDR3 DNA sequence: TGTGCCAGCAGTTTTGGTAGCGGCCTTTACAATGAGCAGTTCTTC.